The clone carrying this TCR beta chain was counted at least ten times. Its specificity is unknown. Looked up from germline, CDR1 is KGHDR and CDR2 is SFDVKD. CDR3 length equals 15 residues. V trimming: 7 bases; J trimming: 1 base; junction bases outside the gene matches: 7. This sample is part of a study of T-cell reconstitution after alpha-beta-depleted transplantation in children. General observations from the study: Where alpha-beta T cells came from about two months after transplant was reportedly several hundred expanded graft clones.

Researchers prepared the TCRbeta library using unique molecular identifiers, the study reports. TCRdb reanalysed the PCR reads using MiXCR and keeps one entry per CDR3 protein. The table lists 600,000 or so distinct CDR3 sequences, 23% of them singletons. This sequence joins TRBV24-1 and TRBJ2-3; TRBD2 aligns across 7 bases. The receptor was derived from a boy younger than two who had a stem cell transplant for acute myeloid leukemia, so the T cells may come from the graft donor. The source was PBMCs, mostly from graft donor cells, collected 360 days after TCRalphabeta/CD19-depleted stem cell transplant. The CDR3 loop is CATRAGGSRTDTQYF. In DNA form, the CDR3 reads TGTGCCACCAGAGCTGGCGGGAGCCGCACAGATACGCAGTATTTT.